The following is a T cell receptor beta chain sequence with its context. Source study methods: Cell counts per sample came from amplifying reference gene primers. Clones were read by immunoSEQ multiplex PCR, and TCRdb kept only the in-frame ones, dropping some. V, J and clone size reflect that table, while D and trimming were determined from the DNA. The sample has 200,000 to 300,000 clones; about nine tenths are singletons. Trimming shortened V by 3 bases and J by 1 base, and 15 bases separated the two germline ends. The CDR3 is 16 amino acids. The germline V gene has CDR1 SNHLY and CDR2 FYNNEI. The data were taken from a study of blood T cell repertoires in COVID-19. Overall study context: COVID-19 samples collected from the United States, Italy and Spain covered acute and convalescent phases. T cells, B-cell-depleted T cells, or PBMCs provided the cDNA or gDNA that served as material.

Enrolment of Seattle patients took place during active infection, and they were followed longitudinally. This clonotype originated in a man aged 25-45 years with COVID-19, enrolled during active disease. The chain recombines TRBV2 with TRBJ1-1; D gene unclear. The source material was peripheral blood. The chain's CDR3 is CASSDGMEGRNTEAFF. CDR3 nucleotide sequence: TGTGCCAGCAGTGACGGTATGGAGGGCCGGAACACTGAAGCTTTCTTT. Full variable domain (rest looked up from reference TRBV2 and TRBJ1-1): EPEVTQTPSHQVTQMGQEVILRCVPISNHLYFYWYRQILGQKVEFLVSFYNNEISEKSEIFDDQFSVERPDGSNFTLKIRSTKLEDSAMYFCASSDGMEGRNTEAFFGQGTRLTVV.